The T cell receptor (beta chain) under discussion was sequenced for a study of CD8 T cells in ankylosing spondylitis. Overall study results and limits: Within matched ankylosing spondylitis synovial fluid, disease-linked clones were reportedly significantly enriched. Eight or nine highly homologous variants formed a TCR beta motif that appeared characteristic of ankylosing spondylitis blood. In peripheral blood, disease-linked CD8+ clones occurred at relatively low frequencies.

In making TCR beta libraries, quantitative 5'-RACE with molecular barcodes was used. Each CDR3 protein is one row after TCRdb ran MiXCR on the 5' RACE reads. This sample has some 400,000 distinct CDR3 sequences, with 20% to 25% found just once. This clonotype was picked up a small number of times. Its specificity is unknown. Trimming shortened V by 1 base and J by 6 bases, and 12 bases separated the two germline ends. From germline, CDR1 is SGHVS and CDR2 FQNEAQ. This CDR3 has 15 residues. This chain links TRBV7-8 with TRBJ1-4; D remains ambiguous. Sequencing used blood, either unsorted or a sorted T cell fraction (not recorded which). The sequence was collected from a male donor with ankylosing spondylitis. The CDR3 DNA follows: TGTGCCAGCAGCTTAGGGGTCGGGAGGGATGAAAAACTGTTTTTT. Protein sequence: CASSLGVGRDEKLFF.